This T cell receptor beta chain was sequenced in a study of beta chain features in type 1 diabetes. This CDR3 has 14 amino acids. Trimming stripped 4 bases from V and 4 bases from J, with 14 bases between. Germline V CDR1 and CDR2: GTSNPN, SVGIG (reference sequence). A single heparinised blood sample, averaging roughly 110 mL, was obtained per donor. Findings of the study overall: TCRB CDR3s were moderately but significantly shorter in Type 1 diabetes patients in all four CD4+ subsets.

To note about this clone: As yet, its antigen is unknown.

As every portion of the isolated RNA was reverse transcribed, the sequencing read expressed TCRB transcripts. Read totals for stem cell-like memory T cell samples averaged roughly 910,000. Libraries were prepared by immunoSEQ multiplex PCR; TCRdb keeps only in-frame clonotypes and omits some of them. The sample lists around 14,000 clones, roughly 63% occurring once. The receptor's source is a woman between 18 and 30 years old with type 1 diabetes. This rearrangement joins TRBV30 to TRBJ1-5; D remains unclear. The sequencing input was stem cell memory CD4+ T cells from blood. This CDR3 reads CAWNKVGENQPQHF. The CDR3 DNA sequence: TGTGCCTGGAATAAGGTGGGCGAGAATCAGCCCCAGCATTTT.